The source of this T cell receptor beta chain is a study of shared clonotypes between healthy human individuals. Profiled with immunoSEQ multiplex PCR; TCRdb holds only in-frame clones, not every one. Seen here are about 600,000 clones, 95% to 98% observed once, and the top ten hold approximately 0.057%. CDR1 is MDHEN and CDR2 is SYDVKM in the germline V gene. Trimming pared 6 bases from V and 4 bases from J, leaving 12 bases between. The CDR3 is 14 amino acids. This clone was observed once. The rearrangement uses TRBV28 and TRBJ1-4; the D gene is possibly TRBD1 (6 bases). Sequencing was done on a sample of naive CD4+ T cells sorted from blood. Described subset: CD45RA+ positively selected. The TCR originated in a woman aged 30 to 39 in good health. This chain's CDR3 is CASSNGQLNEKLFF. The CDR3 nucleotides are TGTGCCAGCAGCAATGGACAGCTTAATGAAAAACTGTTTTTT.